This T cell receptor (beta chain) was obtained from a study of T cell responses to AZD1222 COVID-19 vaccine. On this clone itself: Its antigen is still unknown. The junction does not match germline at one end; this may be a read error.

Only in-frame clones appear in the TCRdb table, and some are missing; sequencing was by immunoSEQ multiplex PCR. The sample holds tens of thousands of clones, approximately 90% seen once. Study-wide points: Repertoire sampling happened only post peak T cell response. Spike-wide vaccine-associated CD4 TCRs dominated at 160-218 and 743-854. At study baseline, merely a handful of AZD1222 recipients were seropositive. Females outnumbered males among donors, who were mostly white British; clonal diversity was possibly underestimated.

CDR3 size: 9 residues. The chain links TRBV6-7 to TRBJ2-7, with unresolved D. TRBV6-7 is an ORF for which the function is uncertain. This TCR derives from an adult in good health. Material: peripheral blood, obtained on day 0 of MenACWY control vaccination. Written as DNA, the CDR3 is TGCCCCTGGGGATACGAGCAGTACTTC. The encoded protein is CPWGYEQYF.